The 10 T cell receptor beta chains below were found in one sample sequenced in a study of T cell responses to AZD1222 COVID-19 vaccine. Measured with immunoSEQ multiplex PCR; TCRdb has only the in-frame clones, and not every one. The sample shows 65,000 to 95,000 clones, around 82% of them seen only once. This material consisted of peripheral blood, taken on day 0 of AZD1222 vaccination. These receptors were obtained from an adult in good health.

The V and J genes are TRBV20-1 and TRBJ1-1; D may be TRBD1 (6 bases). Germline lookup yields CDR1 DFQATT and CDR2 SNEGSKA (reference sequence). V lost 3 bases, J lost 10 bases, and 15 bases lay in between. CDR3 size: 12 residues. The CDR3 sequence is CSASDDKGGAFF. Here the CDR3 DNA reads TGCAGTGCTAGTGACGACAAGGGGGGAGCTTTCTTT.

This clone was counted between two and nine times. The sample holds other DNA sequences that translate to the same CDR3. The chain is built from TRBV5-6 and TRBJ2-7; no definite D call. This CDR3 spans 12 amino acids. V was clipped by 0 bases and J by 3 bases, with 4 bases between them. CDR1 is SGHDT and CDR2 is YYEEEE in the germline V gene. The CDR3 nucleotides read TGTGCCAGCAGCTTGGCCAGCTACGAGCAGTACTTC. This sequence encodes CASSLASYEQYF.

The V call is TRBV6-4, the J call TRBJ2-1; 11 positions agree with TRBD1. There are 14 residues in the CDR3. Looked up from germline, CDR1 is MRHNA and CDR2 is SNTAGT. Losses at the gene ends were 5 bases for V and 10 bases for J; bases not matched to a gene: 7. The CDR3 nucleotides are TGTGCCAGCAGTCCCGGGACAGGGGGAATCGAGCAGTTCTTC. This translates into CASSPGTGGIEQFF.

The chain has TRBV6-4 and TRBJ2-3; 9 nucleotides align to TRBD2. Germline trimming cut 6 bases from V and 3 bases from J; bases unmatched to any gene: 7. This CDR3 is built from 15 residues. Germline CDR1 and CDR2: MRHNA and SNTAGT. CDR3 DNA sequence: TGTGCCAGCAGAAGAGCGGGAGGCACAACAGATACGCAGTATTTT. Translated: CASRRAGGTTDTQYF.

V is TRBV6-5 and J is TRBJ2-5, with unresolved D. The CDR3 has 15 residues. V was shortened by 3 bases and J by 5 bases, with 16 bases between the two germline ends. The V gene's germline CDR1 is MNHEY and CDR2 SVGAGI. The CDR3 loop is CASSYSDRSMETQYF. The CDR3 nucleotides read TGTGCCAGCAGTTATTCCGATAGGAGCATGGAGACCCAGTACTTC.

The J gene is TRBJ1-4, the V gene TRBV2; D remains ambiguous. Germline CDR1 reads SNHLY; CDR2 reads FYNNEI. The CDR3 covers 14 residues. Trimming left V 6 bases short and J 3 bases short, with 11 bases between. The CDR3, as DNA: TGTGCCAGCAGGGAGCAAACTCCTAATGAAAAACTGTTTTTT. Residues: CASREQTPNEKLFF.

The CDR3 here is CASSQRQGDYGYTF. CDR3 DNA: TGTGCCAGCAGCCAACGACAGGGGGACTATGGCTACACCTTC. The chain employs TRBV3-1 (or the pseudogene TRBV3-2) and TRBJ1-2; 9 bases align to TRBD1. Germline loops: CDR1 LGHDT, CDR2 YNNKEL (reference sequence). The ends lost 2 bases at V and 3 bases at J; junction bases unmatched: 1. The CDR3 consists of 14 residues.

The J gene is TRBJ1-1, the V gene TRBV11-1; 7 nucleotides align to TRBD1. Unmatched junction bases numbered 7, after V lost 3 bases and J lost 0 bases. Germline lookup yields CDR1 SGHAT and CDR2 FQDESV (reference sequence). The CDR3 contains 16 residues. CDR3 region: CASSLTGIRMNTEAFF. Written as DNA, the CDR3 is TGTGCCAGCAGCTTGACAGGGATAAGGATGAACACTGAAGCTTTCTTT. Together with reference TRBV11-1 and TRBJ1-1, the CDR3 gives the full variable domain: EAEVAQSPRYKITEKSQAVAFWCDPISGHATLYWYRQILGQGPELLVQFQDESVVDDSQLPKDRFSAERLKGVDSTLKIQPAELGDSAMYLCASSLTGIRMNTEAFFGQGTRLTVV.

The rearrangement links TRBV18 to TRBJ1-1, with D possibly matching TRBD1 (6 bases). With 1 base removed from V and 7 bases from J, the gap between germline ends came to 10 bases. The CDR3 covers 13 residues. Germline V gene lookup returns CDR1 KGHSH and CDR2 LQKENI. Here the CDR3 reads CASSPRAQGEAFF. The CDR3 region has the DNA TGTGCCAGCTCACCACGGGCACAGGGTGAAGCTTTCTTT.

This clone occurred a few times. The chain links TRBV19 to TRBJ2-1, with 13 bases that match TRBD2. CDR3 length: 15 residues. The trim removed 3 bases at V and 8 bases at J, leaving 4 bases unmatched. The germline V gene encodes CDR1 LNHDA and CDR2 SQIVND (reference sequence). The CDR3 DNA is TGTGCCAGTAGTATCGGGACTAGCGGGATCTATGAGCAGTTCTTC. It codes for CASSIGTSGIYEQFF. Looking up the rest from reference TRBV19 and TRBJ2-1 gives the full variable domain: DGGITQSPKYLFRKEGQNVTLSCEQNLNHDAMYWYRQDPGQGLRLIYYSQIVNDFQKGDIAEGYSVSREKKESFPLTVTSAQKNPTAFYLCASSIGTSGIYEQFFGPGTRLTVL.